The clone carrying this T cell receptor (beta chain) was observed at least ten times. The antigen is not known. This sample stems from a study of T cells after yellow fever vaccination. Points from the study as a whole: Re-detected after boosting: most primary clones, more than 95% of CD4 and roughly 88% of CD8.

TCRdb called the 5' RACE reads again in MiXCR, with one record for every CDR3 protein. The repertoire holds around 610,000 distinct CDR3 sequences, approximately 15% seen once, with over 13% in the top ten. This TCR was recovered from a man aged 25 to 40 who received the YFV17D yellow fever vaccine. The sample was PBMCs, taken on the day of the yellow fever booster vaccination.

CDR3 amino acids: CASSPGQGAGYGYTF. CDR3 nucleotides: TGTGCCAGCAGTCCGGGACAGGGGGCGGGCTATGGCTACACCTTC. The J gene is TRBJ1-2, the V gene TRBV12-3 or TRBV12-4; TRBD1 matches at 12 bases. Unmatched junction bases numbered 5, after V lost 5 bases and J lost 4 bases. This CDR3 has 15 amino acids.